This TCR beta chain is drawn from a study of beta chain features in type 1 diabetes. Reverse transcribing all isolated RNA meant expressed TCRB transcripts were sequenced. Sequencing was performed with immunoSEQ multiplex PCR; in TCRdb, only in-frame clones are kept and a portion is missing. Among some 360,000 clones listed, around a fifth were seen once. After removal of 5 bases from V and 7 bases from J, the junction contained 8 bases not matched to a gene. The CDR3 contains 16 residues. CDR1 SGHAT and CDR2 FQDESV come from the germline V gene (reference sequence). The sequenced sample consisted of naive CD4+ T cells from blood. This receptor was obtained from a young woman in good health. The J gene is TRBJ2-1, the V gene TRBV11-1; 13 bases are a match to TRBD2. The CDR3 DNA is TGTGCCAGCAGCCCCACCGAGGGACTAGCGGGAAATGAGCAGTTCTTC. Its protein product is CASSPTEGLAGNEQFF.